This passage covers 5 T cell receptor beta chains from one sample sequenced in a study of T cell responses to AZD1222 COVID-19 vaccine. The repertoire was sequenced with immunoSEQ multiplex PCR; TCRdb's copy has only in-frame clones and lacks some. The profile covers 210,000 or so clones, with 85% to 95% appearing a single time and 0.95% to 1.1% taken by the ten largest. The sample consisted of peripheral blood, taken on day 0 of MenACWY control vaccination. These receptors all stem from an adult in good health.

As concerns this clone: This CDR3 is also generated by other DNA sequences in the sample. This rearrangement joins TRBV7-9 to TRBJ1-3, with D unclear. Per the germline V gene, CDR1 is SEHNR and CDR2 is FQNEAQ (reference sequence). Trimming took 2 bases from V and 3 from J, leaving 2 bases between them. The CDR3 consists of 12 residues. The CDR3 loop is CASSLSGNTIYF. In DNA form, the CDR3 reads TGTGCCAGCAGCTTAAGTGGAAACACCATATATTTT. Full variable domain (rest looked up from reference TRBV7-9 and TRBJ1-3): DTGVSQNPRHKITKRGQNVTFRCDPISEHNRLYWYRQTLGQGPEFLTYFQNEAQLEKSRLLSDRFSAERPKGSFSTLEIQRTEQGDSAMYLCASSLSGNTIYFGEGSWLTVV.

This sequence joins TRBV14 and TRBJ1-2; D not resolved. Germline V gene sequence: CDR1 SGHDN, CDR2 FVKESK. V lost 1 base, J lost 8 bases, and 14 bases lay in between. This CDR3 has 14 amino acids. The CDR3 sequence is CASSQAGLRAGYTF. Here the CDR3 DNA reads TGTGCCAGCAGCCAAGCTGGCCTCCGGGCCGGCTACACCTTC.

This chain connects TRBV5-4 to TRBJ1-2; TRBD1 is a possible D gene (6 bases). Per the germline V gene, CDR1 is SGHNT and CDR2 is YYREEE (reference sequence). The V end lost 1 base, the J end lost 4 bases, and 11 bases lay between the germline ends. There are 14 residues in the CDR3. Written as DNA, the CDR3 is TGTGCCAGCAGCTTGAGGGGGGAACCCTATGGCTACACCTTC. This gives the protein CASSLRGEPYGYTF.

This clone was recorded once. J is TRBJ1-2 and V is TRBV5-4, with D maybe TRBD1 (6 bases). CDR1 and CDR2 from the germline V gene are SGHNT and YYREEE (reference sequence). The V end was cut by 6 bases, the J end by 8 bases, with 20 bases between. CDR3 size: 14 residues. This CDR3 is CASNPSRGVRGYTF. CDR3 sequence (DNA): TGTGCCAGCAACCCTAGTAGGGGGGTCCGAGGCTACACCTTC.

The rearrangement joins TRBV19 to TRBJ1-6; D gene ambiguous. The CDR3 has 14 amino acids. Between the trimmed V and J ends, which lost 4 bases and 10 bases, there was a span of 14 bases. Germline V lookup: CDR1 LNHDA, CDR2 SQIVND (reference sequence). The CDR3 loop reads CASSTARQPSPLHF. The CDR3 nucleotides are TGTGCCAGTAGTACCGCTAGGCAGCCCTCACCCCTCCACTTT.